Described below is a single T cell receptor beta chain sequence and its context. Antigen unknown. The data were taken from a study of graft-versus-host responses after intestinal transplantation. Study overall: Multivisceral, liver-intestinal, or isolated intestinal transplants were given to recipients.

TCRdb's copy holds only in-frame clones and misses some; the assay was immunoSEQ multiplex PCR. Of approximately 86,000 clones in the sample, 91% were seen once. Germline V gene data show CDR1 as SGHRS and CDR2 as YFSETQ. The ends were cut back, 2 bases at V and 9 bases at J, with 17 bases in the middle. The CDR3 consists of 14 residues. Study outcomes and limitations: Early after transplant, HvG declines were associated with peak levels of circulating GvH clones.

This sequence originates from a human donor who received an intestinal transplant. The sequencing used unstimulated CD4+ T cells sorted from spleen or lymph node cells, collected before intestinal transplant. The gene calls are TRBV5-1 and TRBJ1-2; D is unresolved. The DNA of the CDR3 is TGCGCCAGCAGCTTCGATACACCCCTTCCCCGCTACACCTTC. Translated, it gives CASSFDTPLPRYTF. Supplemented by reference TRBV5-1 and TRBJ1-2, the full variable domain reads KAGVTQTPRYLIKTRGQQVTLSCSPISGHRSVSWYQQTPGQGLQFLFEYFSETQRNKGNFPGRFSGRQFSNSRSEMNVSTLELGDSALYLCASSFDTPLPRYTFGSGTRLTVV.